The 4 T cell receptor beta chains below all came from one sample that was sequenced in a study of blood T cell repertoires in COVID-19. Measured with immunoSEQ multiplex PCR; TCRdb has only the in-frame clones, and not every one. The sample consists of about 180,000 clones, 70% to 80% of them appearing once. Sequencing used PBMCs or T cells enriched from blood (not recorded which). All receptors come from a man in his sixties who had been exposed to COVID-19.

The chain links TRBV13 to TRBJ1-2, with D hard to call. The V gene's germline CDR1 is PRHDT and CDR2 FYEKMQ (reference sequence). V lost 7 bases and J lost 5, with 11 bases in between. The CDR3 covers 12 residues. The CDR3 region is CASTRVSYGYTF. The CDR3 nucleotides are TGTGCCAGCACCCGGGTCTCTTATGGCTACACCTTC. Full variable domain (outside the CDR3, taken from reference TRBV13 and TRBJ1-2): AAGVIQSPRHLIKEKRETATLKCYPIPRHDTVYWYQQGPGQDPQFLISFYEKMQSDKGSIPDRFSAQQFSDYHSELNMSSLELGDSALYFCASTRVSYGYTFGSGTRLTVV.

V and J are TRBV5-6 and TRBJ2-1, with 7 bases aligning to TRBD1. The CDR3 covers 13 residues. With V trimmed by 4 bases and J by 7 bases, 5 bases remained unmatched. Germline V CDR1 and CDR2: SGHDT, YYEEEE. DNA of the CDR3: TGTGCCAGCAGCCGGGACAGTCGGAATGAGCAGTTCTTC. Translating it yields CASSRDSRNEQFF. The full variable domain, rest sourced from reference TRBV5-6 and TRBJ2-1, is DAGVTQSPTHLIKTRGQQVTLRCSPKSGHDTVSWYQQALGQGPQFIFQYYEEEERQRGNFPDRFSGHQFPNYSSELNVNALLLGDSALYLCASSRDSRNEQFFGPGTRLTVL.

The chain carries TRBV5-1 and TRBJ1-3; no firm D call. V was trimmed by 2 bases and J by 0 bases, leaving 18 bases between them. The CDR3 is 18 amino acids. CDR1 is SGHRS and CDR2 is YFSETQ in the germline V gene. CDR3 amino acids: CASSLTSGGQSSGNTIYF. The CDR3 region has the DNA TGCGCCAGCAGCTTAACCTCGGGTGGCCAGAGCTCTGGAAACACCATATATTTT.

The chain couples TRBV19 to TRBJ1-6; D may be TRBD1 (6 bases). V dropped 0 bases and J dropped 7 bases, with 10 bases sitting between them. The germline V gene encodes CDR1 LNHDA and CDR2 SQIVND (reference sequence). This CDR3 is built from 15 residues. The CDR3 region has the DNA TGTGCCAGTAGTATAGAGCCAGGGGAAAATTCACCCCTCCACTTT. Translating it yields CASSIEPGENSPLHF.